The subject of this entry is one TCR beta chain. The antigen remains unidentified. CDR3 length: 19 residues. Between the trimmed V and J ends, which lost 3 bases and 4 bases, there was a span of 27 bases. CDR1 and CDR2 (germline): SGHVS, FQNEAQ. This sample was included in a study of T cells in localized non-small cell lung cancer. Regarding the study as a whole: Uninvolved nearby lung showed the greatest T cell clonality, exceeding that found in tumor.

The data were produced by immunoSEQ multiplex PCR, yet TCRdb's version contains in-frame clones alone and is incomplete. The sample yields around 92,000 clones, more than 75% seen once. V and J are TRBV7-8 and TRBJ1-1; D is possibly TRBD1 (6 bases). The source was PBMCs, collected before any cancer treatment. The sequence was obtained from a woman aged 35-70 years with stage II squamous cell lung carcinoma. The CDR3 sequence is CASSFTPPGGAPGSTEAFF. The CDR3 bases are TGTGCCAGCAGCTTTACCCCGCCGGGGGGGGCACCCGGGAGCACTGAAGCTTTCTTT.